This T cell receptor (beta chain) derives from a study of blood T cell repertoires in COVID-19. On the study more broadly: The analysed material was cDNA or gDNA that came from T cells, B-cell-depleted T cells, or PBMCs.

Produced via immunoSEQ multiplex PCR; TCRdb's table is partial and in-frame only. The repertoire holds roughly 430,000 clones, with over 75% as singletons. This CDR3 region has 15 residues. Trimming cost V 4 bases and J 2 bases; bases outside gene matches: 1. Germline V gene lookup returns CDR1 ENHRY and CDR2 SYGVKD. The clonotype was recovered from a woman aged 35 to 49 with acute COVID-19. The chain recombines TRBV10-3 with TRBJ1-3, with TRBD1 identical over 11 bases. Material for sequencing was PBMCs or T cells enriched from blood (not recorded which). CDR3 loop: CAISGTGGTGNTIYF. Written as DNA, the CDR3 is TGTGCCATCAGTGGGACAGGGGGCACTGGAAACACCATATATTTT.